The rows below give T cell receptor beta chains drawn from one sample of a study of identical twins. TCRdb ran MiXCR on the 5' RACE reads and lists one entry per CDR3 protein. This table holds roughly 570,000 distinct CDR3 sequences, nearly 10% found once. These sequences were also reported in another study, on yellow fever vaccine responses in identical twins.

The sample was PBMCs. Receptors were obtained from a woman aged 18-30 years in good health. Each CDR3 is given with its conserved first and last residue. A D gene is named only where the DNA matches it firmly. Clone size is given for some rows only: seen once, a few or many times, or a class if the clone is expanded.

clone_size j_call cdr3_length v_call d_call cdr3_nt cdr3_aa
few TRBJ1-5 13 TRBV24-1 - TGTGCCACCAGCACTAGTAGCAATCAGCCCCAGCATTTT CATSTSSNQPQHF
many TRBJ2-7 14 TRBV20-1 TRBD1 TGCAGTGCTATCCGGGACAGGGGCTCCTACGAGCAGTACTTC CSAIRDRGSYEQYF
- TRBJ2-3 15 TRBV5-1 TRBD2 TGCGCCAGCAGCGCCGGGACTAGCGGGGCAGATACGCAGTATTTT CASSAGTSGADTQYF
- TRBJ1-4 13 TRBV20-1 TRBD1 TGCAGCACCTTAGACAGGGACCGGGGAAAACTGTTTTTT CSTLDRDRGKLFF
- TRBJ2-2 13 TRBV30 - TGTGCCTGGAGTGGGCACGGGACCGGGGAGCTGTTTTTT CAWSGHGTGELFF
many TRBJ2-1 16 TRBV7-9 TRBD2 TGTGCCAGCACCCCCCCTTCCGGGACTAGCGGGGGTCAGCAGTTCTTC CASTPPSGTSGGQQFF
few TRBJ2-7 15 TRBV12-3/TRBV12-4 TRBD1 TGTGCCAGCAGTATGGGACAGGGGTTTTCTCACGAGCAGTACTTC CASSMGQGFSHEQYF
many TRBJ1-1 14 TRBV6-5 - TGTGCCAGCAGTTCCCCGGGGATATTACAACAAGCTTTCTTT CASSSPGILQQAFF
many TRBJ1-2 13 TRBV11-2 - TGTGCCAGCAGCTTAAGCCAGGGCCGTGGCTACACCTTC CASSLSQGRGYTF
many TRBJ2-5 14 TRBV5-6 - TGTGCCAGCAGCCTCGACCAGTACCAAGAGACCCAGTACTTC CASSLDQYQETQYF
many TRBJ2-2 18 TRBV28 - TGTGCCAGCAGTTTAATGAGGGGATCGCCTGAAAGCACCGGGGAGCTGTTTTTT CASSLMRGSPESTGELFF
- TRBJ2-1 15 TRBV12-3/TRBV12-4 TRBD2 TGTGCCAGCAGGGGACTAGCGGGAACCTACAATGAGCAGTTCTTC CASRGLAGTYNEQFF
- TRBJ1-1 15 TRBV4-3 - TGCGCCAGCAGCCAAGATTATTTCGGGGGCACTGAAGCTTTCTTT CASSQDYFGGTEAFF
- TRBJ1-5 14 TRBV5-6 - TGTGCCGGCAGCTTCACGGCTAAATCGGGGCCCCAGCATTTT CAGSFTAKSGPQHF
once TRBJ2-1 14 TRBV11-2 TRBD2 TGTGCCAGCAGCCACTCGACTAGCCCCCCTGAGCAGTTCTTC CASSHSTSPPEQFF
many TRBJ2-5 12 TRBV7-9 - TGTGCCAGCAGCTTTTTCGCAGAGACCCAGTACTTC CASSFFAETQYF
few TRBJ1-1 16 TRBV5-6 TRBD1 TGTGCCAGCAGCCCGGGACAGGGCAAAGGGTCAGCTGAAGCTTTCTTT CASSPGQGKGSAEAFF
- TRBJ1-5 14 TRBV6-1 - TGTGCCACCCAGGGAAGATATAGCAATCAGCCCCAGCATTTT CATQGRYSNQPQHF
- TRBJ2-5 14 TRBV7-8 TRBD2 TGTGCCAGCGCGGCTAGCGGGTACCAAGAGACCCAGTACTTC CASAASGYQETQYF
- TRBJ2-2 14 TRBV19 - TGTGCCAGTAGTGGATTGGGGGCCACCGGGGAGCTGTTTTTT CASSGLGATGELFF
many TRBJ2-7 15 TRBV29-1 TRBD2 TGCAGCGCGTTCATTCCGGGACTAGCGCCATACGAGCAGTACTTC CSAFIPGLAPYEQYF
- TRBJ1-2 12 TRBV24-1 TRBD1 TGTGCCACCAGTGATTCAGGGGGCGGCTACACCTTC CATSDSGGGYTF
- TRBJ2-7 12 TRBV20-1 TRBD2 TGCAGTGCCGGGGGGAGTTGGTCCGAGCAGTACTTC CSAGGSWSEQYF
many TRBJ2-5 16 TRBV5-4 - TGTGCCAGCAGCTCGGACGGGGAAGGCTTCCAAGAGACCCAGTACTTC CASSSDGEGFQETQYF
few TRBJ2-7 15 TRBV20-1 - TGCAGTGCACCAAGCCAGGACGGTACCCCCTACGAGCAGTACTTC CSAPSQDGTPYEQYF
many TRBJ2-7 14 TRBV7-9 - TGTGCCAGCAGCCCCCGAGTACAGACCTACGAGCAGTACTTC CASSPRVQTYEQYF
many TRBJ2-1 16 TRBV7-9 TRBD2 TGTGCCAGCAGCTTGGGGAGCGGGAGCTCCTACAATGAGCAGTTCTTC CASSLGSGSSYNEQFF
few TRBJ1-1 12 TRBV20-1 - TGCAGTGCCCAGAGAGGGAACTCTGAAGCTTTCTTT CSAQRGNSEAFF
- TRBJ2-5 13 TRBV5-1 - TGCGCCAGCAGCCCCGGACCACCGGAGACCCAGTACTTC CASSPGPPETQYF
- TRBJ1-2 14 TRBV3-1 - TGTGCCAGCAGCCCATCCGACGGCCACTATGGCTACACCTTC CASSPSDGHYGYTF
- TRBJ2-2 14 TRBV2 TRBD1 TGTGCCAGCCGGGGACAGGGGTGGACCGGGGAGCTGTTTTTT CASRGQGWTGELFF
few TRBJ1-1 15 TRBV27 - TGTGCCAGCAGTTTAATGCCGGAACCGAACACTGAAGCTTTCTTT CASSLMPEPNTEAFF
many TRBJ2-7 16 TRBV13 TRBD1 TGTGCCAGCAGCTTAATGTCGCCGGGACAGGGTTACGAGCAGTACTTC CASSLMSPGQGYEQYF
- TRBJ1-2 10 TRBV20-1 - TGCAGTGCTACCCCGGAAGGCTACACCTTC CSATPEGYTF
few TRBJ2-2 14 TRBV29-1 - TGCAGCGTTGTCGGGAGTCGTAACACCGGGGAGCTGTTTTTT CSVVGSRNTGELFF
- TRBJ2-1 15 TRBV30 TRBD2 TGTGCCTGGAGTGTACCTAGCGGGAGTTACAATGAGCAGTTCTTC CAWSVPSGSYNEQFF